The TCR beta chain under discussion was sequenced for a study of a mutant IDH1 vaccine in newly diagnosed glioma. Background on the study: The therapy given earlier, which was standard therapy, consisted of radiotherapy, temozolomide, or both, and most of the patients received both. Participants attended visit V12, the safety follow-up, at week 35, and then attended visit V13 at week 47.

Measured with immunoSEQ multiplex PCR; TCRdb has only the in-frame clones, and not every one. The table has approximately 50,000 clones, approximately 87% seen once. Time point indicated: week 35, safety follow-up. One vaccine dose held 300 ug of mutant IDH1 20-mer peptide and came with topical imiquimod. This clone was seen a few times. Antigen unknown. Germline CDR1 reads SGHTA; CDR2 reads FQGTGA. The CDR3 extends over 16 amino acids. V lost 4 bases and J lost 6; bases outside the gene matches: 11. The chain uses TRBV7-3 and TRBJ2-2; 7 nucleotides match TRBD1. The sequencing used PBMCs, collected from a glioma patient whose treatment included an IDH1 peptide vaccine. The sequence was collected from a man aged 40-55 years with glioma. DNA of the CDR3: TGTGCCAGCAGCTCCTGGGGGACAGTGAGCGCCGGGGAGCTGTTTTTT. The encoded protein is CASSSWGTVSAGELFF. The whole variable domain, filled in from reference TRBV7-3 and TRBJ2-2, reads GAGVSQTPSNKVTEKGKYVELRCDPISGHTALYWYRQSLGQGPEFLIYFQGTGAADDSGLPNDRFFAVRPEGSVSTLKIQRTERGDSAVYLCASSSWGTVSAGELFFGEGSRLTVL.